This is a list of T cell receptor beta chains from one sample in a study of blood T cells in healthy people across ages. TCRdb called the 5' RACE reads again in MiXCR, with one record for every CDR3 protein. The repertoire holds roughly 1 million distinct CDR3 sequences, less than 25% seen once, with around 0.7% in the top ten. These same records also appear under a second study, on T cells of mothers and their children.

Sequencing was carried out using blood. These receptors all come from a girl aged 2 to 10 in good health. The CDR3 runs from the conserved cysteine through the conserved F or W. A D gene is named only where the DNA matches it firmly. Size values are once, few and many counts, or a class for expanded clones, and some rows have none.

size,D,V,J,DNA,CDR3
few,.,TRBV5-4,TRBJ2-1,TGTGCCAGCAGCTCGTACCTCCGGGACTCCCGACGCAATGAGCAGTTCTTC,CASSSYLRDSRRNEQFF
few,TRBD1,TRBV14,TRBJ2-1,TGTGCCAGCAGCCCTTTACAAGGGGGCGTTAAGGGGAATGAGCAGTTCTTC,CASSPLQGGVKGNEQFF
few,TRBD1,TRBV27,TRBJ1-4,TGTGCCAGCAGTTCACAGGGGGCTCGGGAAAAACTGCTTTTT,CASSSQGAREKLLF
.,TRBD1,TRBV15,TRBJ2-1,TGTGCCACCAGCAGAGATCTGGGACAGGCCAATGAGCAGTTCTTC,CATSRDLGQANEQFF
.,.,TRBV4-1,TRBJ2-5,TGCGCCAGCAGCCCTCTTCCCGGGGCGCAAGAGACCCAGTACTTC,CASSPLPGAQETQYF
few,.,TRBV29-1,TRBJ2-2,TGCAGCGCCCAGGGGTTAGAGAACACCGGGGAGCTGTTTTTT,CSAQGLENTGELFF
few,.,TRBV11-1,TRBJ2-5,TGTGCCAGCAGCCCTGACAGGACCGAGGTCGGGACCCAGTACTTC,CASSPDRTEVGTQYF
.,TRBD2,TRBV27,TRBJ2-4,TGTGCCAGCGGATTACTAGCGGGGCGCAAAAACATTCAGTACTTC,CASGLLAGRKNIQYF
.,.,TRBV5-6,TRBJ2-2,TGTGCCAGCAGCTTGGTAATCAGAGCGGGCACCGGGGAGCTGTTTTTT,CASSLVIRAGTGELFF
.,.,TRBV4-1,TRBJ2-7,TGCGCCAGCAGCCAAGGGGACACCCCGTACGAGCAGTACTTC,CASSQGDTPYEQYF
.,.,TRBV13,TRBJ2-3,TGTGCCAGCAGCTTAGCGGGGGTCAGTGAGGTGCAGTATTTT,CASSLAGVSEVQYF
.,TRBD1,TRBV7-9,TRBJ2-7,TGTGCCAGCAGCTTAGGACAGGGAAGAGGCTACGAGCAGTACTTC,CASSLGQGRGYEQYF
.,TRBD1,TRBV7-8,TRBJ2-4,TGTGCCAGCAGCCTCCTAAGGACAGGGGGCCGCGAATTAGCCAAAAACATTCAGTACTTC,CASSLLRTGGRELAKNIQYF
once,TRBD1,TRBV7-9,TRBJ1-1,TGTGCCAGCAGCCCCACAGGGGTCCGGACTGAAGCTTTCTTT,CASSPTGVRTEAFF
.,TRBD2,TRBV6-5,TRBJ2-1,TGTGCCAGCAGTGCCCTGACTAGCGGGAACCATGAGCAGTTCTTC,CASSALTSGNHEQFF
.,TRBD2,TRBV4-2,TRBJ2-1,TGTGCCAGCAGCACAGAGAGCGGGGGGGCCGAGCAGTTCTTC,CASSTESGGAEQFF
.,.,TRBV20-1,TRBJ2-7,TGCAGTGCTAGCCCCCAAACTGAGCAGTACTTC,CSASPQTEQYF
.,.,TRBV18,TRBJ2-5,TGTGCCAGCTCACCATTAGAAAGGAAAGAGACCCAGTACTTC,CASSPLERKETQYF